This TCR beta chain was profiled in a study of identical twins. Template switching supplied a universal primer site; unique molecular identifiers were carried on the cDNA. TCRdb used MiXCR to reprocess the 5' RACE reads, holding one entry per CDR3 protein. This table holds 500,000 to 700,000 distinct CDR3 sequences, about 7% found once. Study findings and constraints: Cross-sectional statistics underpinned the conclusions; the same donors were not followed. Out-of-frame alpha sequences common to twins exhibited a surplus of low generation probability.

This clonotype was seen repeatedly, ten times or more. Its antigen is still unknown. From germline, CDR1 is MDHEN and CDR2 SYDVKM. V shed 4 bases, J shed 2 bases, and the junction held 5 bases outside the gene matches. The CDR3 loop spans 15 amino acids. The donor group consisted entirely of healthy Caucasians. These data were also filed under a second study, of yellow fever vaccine responses in identical twins.

The clonotype comes from a woman younger than 35 in good health. This chain connects TRBV28 to TRBJ2-3; 8 positions match TRBD1. The specimen was PBMCs. In nucleotides, the CDR3 is TGTGCCAGCAGTTCCACAGGGGGATTCACAGATACGCAGTATTTT. Translation gives CASSSTGGFTDTQYF.